This T cell receptor beta chain is from a study of T-cell memory formation after mild COVID-19 (dated by TCRdb to the early 2020s). About the study as a whole: TCR sequence clusters from the two donors were largely donor specific. The cohort comprised two young, previously healthy adult volunteers, one female and one male. Longitudinal TCRalpha and TCRbeta repertoire sequencing tracked T-cell clones expanding and contracting after mild COVID-19 in two donors. On the study overall, not on this receptor specifically: Clones contracting from day 15 to 85 had balanced CD4/CD8 phenotypes, while a second wave expanding from day 15 to 37 was biased towards CD4+. The second-wave clones that peaked on day 37 were not confirmed to be SARS-CoV-2 specific. Some responding clones were detected in pre-infection memory, suggesting pre-existing cross-reactive memory T cells joined the SARS-CoV-2 response. Contracting CD4+ clones appeared mostly in the CM and EM memory subsets, whereas CD8+ clones were enriched in EMRA. Only two mild cases were covered by the study, and larger cohorts that include severe cases with pre-infection samples were considered necessary.

The listed sequencing device is Illumina NovaSeq 6000. TCRalpha and TCRbeta cDNA libraries were built by 5'RACE with constant-segment primers, adding sample barcodes and unique molecular identifiers. Trizol reagent was used to extract RNA from every sample. The libraries were amplified in two PCR steps, and the second step added a second sample barcode and Illumina TruSeq adapters. Libraries were sequenced on an Illumina NovaSeq with 2 x 150 bp paired-end reads. As for the authors' bioinformatics: With migec v1.2.7, reads were demultiplexed and then collapsed into UMI-guided consensus sequences. With mixcr v2.1.11, UMI consensuses were aligned to TRA and TRB V and J templates and assembled into clonotypes. Clonotypes were classified as expanded or contracted when called significant by both edgeR and NoisET, with noise models trained on biological replicates. For edgeR calls, the thresholds were a false discovery rate-adjusted p below 0.01 and a log2 fold-change of 1. As an exploratory analysis of dynamics, PCA with hierarchical clustering was applied to max-normalized trajectories of the 1000 most abundant clonotypes. Each responding clone was given a CD4 or CD8 phenotype based on the CD4+ and CD8+ repertoires, which had been sequenced separately. The public reads were reanalyzed by TCRdb: fastp trimming at Q25, MiXCR alignment, in-frame beta chains only. Every distinct CDR3 protein forms one entry, paired with its most common genes and DNA. The V and J calls shown here were made by TCRdb, not taken from the authors' results. This sample lists hundreds of thousands of distinct CDR3 sequences; 25% to 30% were detected once. The ten largest clones take up approximately 13% of the sample.

This clonotype was seen a handful of times. The antigen it binds to is not known. The record has no base qualities; no much larger clone is one base away. Ficoll-Paque density gradient centrifugation was used to isolate PBMCs. This clonotype was sampled from an adult woman who had mild COVID-19 (a few samples of this study predate the infection). The sample titles of this study are shuffled in the database, so cell type and time point are left out; the donor was told from shared clones. Sequenced input: PBMCs or a T cell subset sorted from them (not recorded which).

The nucleotide sequence reads TGCGCCAGCATCTTAGCGGGGTCAGATACGCAGTATTTT. This sequence encodes CASILAGSDTQYF. Recombination connected TRBV5-1 to TRBJ2-3; 8 bases in the middle match TRBD2. Its CDR3 holds 13 amino acids, cysteine through phenylalanine. Only the CDR3 DNA is retained, 39 bases long and in frame from the first base. Based on the germline V gene, the CDR1 and CDR2 sequences are SGHRS and YFSETQ. The germline V end is reduced by 6 bases and the J end by 4 bases; junction bases left unmatched: 4.